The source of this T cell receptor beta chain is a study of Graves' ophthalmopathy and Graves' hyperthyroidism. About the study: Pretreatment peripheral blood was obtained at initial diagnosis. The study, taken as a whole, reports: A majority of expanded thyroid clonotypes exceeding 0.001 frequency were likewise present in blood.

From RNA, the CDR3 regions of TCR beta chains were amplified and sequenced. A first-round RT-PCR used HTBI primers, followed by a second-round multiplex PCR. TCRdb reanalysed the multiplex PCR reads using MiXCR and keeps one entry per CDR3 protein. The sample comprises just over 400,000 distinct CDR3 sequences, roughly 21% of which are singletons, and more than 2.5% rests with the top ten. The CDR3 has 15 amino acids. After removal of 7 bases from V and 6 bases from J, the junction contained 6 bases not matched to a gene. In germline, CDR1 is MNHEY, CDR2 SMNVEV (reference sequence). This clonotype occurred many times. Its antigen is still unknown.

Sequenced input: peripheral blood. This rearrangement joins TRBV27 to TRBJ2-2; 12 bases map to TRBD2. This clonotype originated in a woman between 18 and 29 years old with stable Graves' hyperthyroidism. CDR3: CASMRLAGVSGELFF. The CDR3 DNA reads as TGTGCCAGCATGAGACTAGCGGGAGTGTCCGGGGAGCTGTTTTTT.